This TCR beta chain was identified in a study of patients and donors after allogeneic stem cell transplantation. This CDR3 is 16 amino acids long. With V trimmed by 3 bases and J by 4 bases, 3 bases remained unmatched. Each CDR3 protein is one row after TCRdb ran MiXCR on the RT-PCR reads. The top ten clones hold about a third of a sample with just over 55,000 distinct CDR3 sequences, about 14% of them seen once. This chain connects TRBV12-3 or TRBV12-4 to TRBJ2-2; 12 positions match TRBD2. Sequencing used blood, either unsorted or a sorted T cell fraction (not recorded which). The receptor's source is a human donor who was either an allogeneic HSCT recipient or a stem cell or donor lymphocyte infusion donor (not recorded which). It is not recorded whose cells these are; they may come from a transplant donor. The DNA of the CDR3 is TGTGCCAGCAGTTTGACTAGCGGGAGTGGCACCGGGGAGCTGTTTTTT. It codes for CASSLTSGSGTGELFF.